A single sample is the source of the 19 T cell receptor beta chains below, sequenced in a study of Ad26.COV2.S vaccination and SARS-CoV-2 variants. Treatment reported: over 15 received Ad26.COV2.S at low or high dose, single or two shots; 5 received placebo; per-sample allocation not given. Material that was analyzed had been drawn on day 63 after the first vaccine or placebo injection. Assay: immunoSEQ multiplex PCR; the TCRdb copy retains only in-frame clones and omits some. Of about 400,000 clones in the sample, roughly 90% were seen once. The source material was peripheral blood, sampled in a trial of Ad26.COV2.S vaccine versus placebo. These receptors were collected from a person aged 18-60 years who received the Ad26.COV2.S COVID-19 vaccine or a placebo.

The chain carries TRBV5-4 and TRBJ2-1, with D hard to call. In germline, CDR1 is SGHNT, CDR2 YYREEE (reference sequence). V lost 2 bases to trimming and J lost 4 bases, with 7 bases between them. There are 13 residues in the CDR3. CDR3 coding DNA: TGTGCCAGCAGCTTATTAACTTACAATGAGCAGTTCTTC. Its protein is CASSLLTYNEQFF.

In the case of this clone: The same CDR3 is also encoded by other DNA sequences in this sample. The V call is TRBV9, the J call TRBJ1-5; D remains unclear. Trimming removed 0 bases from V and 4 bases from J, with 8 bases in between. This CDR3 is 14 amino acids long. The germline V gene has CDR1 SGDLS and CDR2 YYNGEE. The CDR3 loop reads CASSVGGGNQPQHF. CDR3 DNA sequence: TGTGCCAGCAGCGTAGGGGGTGGAAATCAGCCCCAGCATTTT. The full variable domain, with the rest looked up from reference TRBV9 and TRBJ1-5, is DSGVTQTPKHLITATGQRVTLRCSPRSGDLSVYWYQQSLDQGLQFLIQYYNGEERAKGNILERFSAQQFPDLHSELNLSSLELGDSALYFCASSVGGGNQPQHFGDGTRLSIL.

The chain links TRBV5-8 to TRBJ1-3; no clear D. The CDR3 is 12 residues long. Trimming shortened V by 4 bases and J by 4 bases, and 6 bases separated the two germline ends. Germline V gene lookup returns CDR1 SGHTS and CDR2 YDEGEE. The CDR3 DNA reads TGTGCCAGCAGCCCGGGCGGAAACACCATATATTTT. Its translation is CASSPGGNTIYF. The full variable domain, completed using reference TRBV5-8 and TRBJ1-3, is EAGVTQSPTHLIKTRGQQATLRCSPISGHTSVYWYQQALGLGLQFLLWYDEGEERNRGNFPPRFSGRQFPNYSSELNVNALELEDSALYLCASSPGGNTIYFGEGSWLTVV.

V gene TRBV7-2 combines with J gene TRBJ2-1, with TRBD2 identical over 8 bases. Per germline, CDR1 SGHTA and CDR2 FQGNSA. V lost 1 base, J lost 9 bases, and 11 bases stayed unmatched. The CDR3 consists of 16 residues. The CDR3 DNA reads TGTGCCAGCAGCTTAGAGTGGGCGGGGGGAGTTATTGAGCAGTTCTTC. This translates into CASSLEWAGGVIEQFF.

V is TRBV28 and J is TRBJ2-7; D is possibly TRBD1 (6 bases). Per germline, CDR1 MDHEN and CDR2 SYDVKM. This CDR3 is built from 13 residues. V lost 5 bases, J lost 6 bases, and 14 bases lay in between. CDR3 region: CASSITGSAEQYF. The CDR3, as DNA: TGTGCCAGCAGTATCACAGGGAGCGCCGAGCAGTACTTC.

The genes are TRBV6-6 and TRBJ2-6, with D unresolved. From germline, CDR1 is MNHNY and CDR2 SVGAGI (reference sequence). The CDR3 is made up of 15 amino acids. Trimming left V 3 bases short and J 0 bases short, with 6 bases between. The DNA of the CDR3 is TGTGCCAGCAGTTATAGAAGCTCTGGGGCCAACGTCCTGACTTTC. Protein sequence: CASSYRSSGANVLTF.

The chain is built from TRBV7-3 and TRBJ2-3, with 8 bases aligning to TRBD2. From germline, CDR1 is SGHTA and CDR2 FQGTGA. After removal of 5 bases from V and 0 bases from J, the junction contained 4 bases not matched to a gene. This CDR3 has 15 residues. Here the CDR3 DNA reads TGTGCCAGCAGCGCTAGCGGGTATAGCACAGATACGCAGTATTTT. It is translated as CASSASGYSTDTQYF.

The chain's CDR3 is CATAESQGAFGANVLTF. For the CDR3, the DNA is TGTGCCACTGCCGAGTCGCAGGGGGCATTTGGGGCCAACGTCCTGACTTTC. This sequence joins TRBV5-4 and TRBJ2-6; 8 positions match TRBD1. J gave up 3 bases and V 9 bases, and 14 bases lay outside the gene matches. The CDR3 spans 17 residues. Germline lookup yields CDR1 SGHNT and CDR2 YYREEE (reference sequence).

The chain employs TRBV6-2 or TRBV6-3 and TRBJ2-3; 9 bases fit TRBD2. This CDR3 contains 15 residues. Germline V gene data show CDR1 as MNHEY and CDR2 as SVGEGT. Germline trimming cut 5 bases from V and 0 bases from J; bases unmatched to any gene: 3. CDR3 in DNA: TGTGCCAGCAGTCTAGCGGGGACTAGCACAGATACGCAGTATTTT. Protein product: CASSLAGTSTDTQYF.

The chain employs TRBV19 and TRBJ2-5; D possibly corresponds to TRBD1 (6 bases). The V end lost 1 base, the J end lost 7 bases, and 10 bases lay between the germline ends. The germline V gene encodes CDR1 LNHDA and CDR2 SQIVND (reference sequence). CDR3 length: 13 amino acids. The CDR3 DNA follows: TGTGCCAGTAGTATAGCAGGGGACGGGACCCAGTACTTC. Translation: CASSIAGDGTQYF.

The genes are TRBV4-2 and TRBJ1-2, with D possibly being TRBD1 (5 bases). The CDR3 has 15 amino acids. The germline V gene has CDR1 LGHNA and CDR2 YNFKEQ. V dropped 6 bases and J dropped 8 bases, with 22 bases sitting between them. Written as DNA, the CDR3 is TGTGCCAGCAGTCAATTTCGGGGCGAGGCTGGCGGCTACACCTTC. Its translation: CASSQFRGEAGGYTF.

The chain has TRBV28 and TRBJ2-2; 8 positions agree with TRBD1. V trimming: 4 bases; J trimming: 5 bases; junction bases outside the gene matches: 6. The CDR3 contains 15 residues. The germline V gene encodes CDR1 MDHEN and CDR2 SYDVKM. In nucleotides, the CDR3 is TGTGCCAGCAGTTCCGGACAGGGTGGTACCGGGGAGCTGTTTTTT. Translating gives CASSSGQGGTGELFF.

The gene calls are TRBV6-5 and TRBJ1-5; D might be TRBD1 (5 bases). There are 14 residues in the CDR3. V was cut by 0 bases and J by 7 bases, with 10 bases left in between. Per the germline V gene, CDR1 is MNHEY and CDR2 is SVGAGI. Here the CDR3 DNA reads TGTGCCAGCAGTTACTCGACTGGGGCCCAGCCCCAGCATTTT. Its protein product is CASSYSTGAQPQHF.

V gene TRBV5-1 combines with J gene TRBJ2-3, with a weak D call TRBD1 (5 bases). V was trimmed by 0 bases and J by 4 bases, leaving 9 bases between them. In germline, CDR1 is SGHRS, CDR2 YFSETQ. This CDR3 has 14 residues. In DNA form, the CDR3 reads TGCGCCAGCAGCTTGGGGCAGGGTGCAGATACGCAGTATTTT. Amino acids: CASSLGQGADTQYF.

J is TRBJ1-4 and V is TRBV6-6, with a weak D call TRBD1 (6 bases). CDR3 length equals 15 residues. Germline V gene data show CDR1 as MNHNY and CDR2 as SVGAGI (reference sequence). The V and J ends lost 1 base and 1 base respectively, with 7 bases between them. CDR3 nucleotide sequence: TGTGCCAGCAGTTACTTGGGACAAACTAATGAAAAACTGTTTTTT. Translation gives CASSYLGQTNEKLFF.

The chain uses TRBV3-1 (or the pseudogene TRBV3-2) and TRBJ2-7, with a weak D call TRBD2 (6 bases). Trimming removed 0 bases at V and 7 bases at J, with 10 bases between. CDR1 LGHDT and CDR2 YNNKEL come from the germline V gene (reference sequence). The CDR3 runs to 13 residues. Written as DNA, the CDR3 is TGTGCCAGCAGCCAAGATATGGGGGGTGAGCAGTACTTC. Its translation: CASSQDMGGEQYF.

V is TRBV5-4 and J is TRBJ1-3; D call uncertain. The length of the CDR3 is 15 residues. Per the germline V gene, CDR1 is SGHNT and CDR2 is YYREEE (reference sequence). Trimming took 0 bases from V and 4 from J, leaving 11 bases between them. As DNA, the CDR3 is TGTGCCAGCAGCTTGGGTCCGCCTGGGGGAAACACCATATATTTT. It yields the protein CASSLGPPGGNTIYF.

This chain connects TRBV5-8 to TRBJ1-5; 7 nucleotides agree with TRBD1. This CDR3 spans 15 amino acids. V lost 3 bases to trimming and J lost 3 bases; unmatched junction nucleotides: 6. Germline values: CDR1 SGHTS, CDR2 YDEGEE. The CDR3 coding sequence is TGTGCCAGCAGCTGGGGACAGCAAAACAATCAGCCCCAGCATTTT. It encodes CASSWGQQNNQPQHF.

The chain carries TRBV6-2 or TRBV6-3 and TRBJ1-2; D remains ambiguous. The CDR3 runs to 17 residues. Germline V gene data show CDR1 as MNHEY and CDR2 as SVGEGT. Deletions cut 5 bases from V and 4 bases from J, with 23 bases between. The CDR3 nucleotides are TGTGCCAGCAGTACACTACTTACAGCACCAAACCGCTATGGCTACACCTTC. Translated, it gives CASSTLLTAPNRYGYTF.